This TCR beta chain was sequenced during a study of blood T cell repertoires in COVID-19. Study at large: Material from acute and convalescent COVID-19 was sourced from the United States, Italy and Spain.

Original methodology: Scientists estimated how many nucleated cells there were by amplifying reference gene primers. Here immunoSEQ multiplex PCR was the method, and the copy in TCRdb shows in-frame clones only, minus some. That table is the source of V, J and clone size, and D and trimming were worked out from the DNA. The sample gives more than 150,000 clones, more than 65% of which show up once; roughly 9.8% is in the top ten. This clone appeared a single time. The V end lost 2 bases, the J end lost 6 bases, and 9 bases lay between the germline ends. Germline lookup yields CDR1 SGHRS and CDR2 YFSETQ. The CDR3 spans 12 residues.

This chain links TRBV5-1 with TRBJ2-7; D unresolved. The receptor's source is a woman aged 45-60 years with acute or convalescent COVID-19. Material for sequencing was peripheral blood. CDR3 coding DNA: TGCGCCAGCAGCTTTCAGACAAGCGAGCAGTACTTC. It codes for CASSFQTSEQYF.